These T cell receptor beta chains were read from a single sample in a study of graft-versus-host responses after intestinal transplantation. The antigens these receptors bind are not known. Assay: immunoSEQ multiplex PCR; the TCRdb copy retains only in-frame clones and omits some. The sample shows some 100,000 clones, 80% to 95% of them seen only once. Sequenced material: unstimulated CD8+ T cells sorted from spleen or lymph node cells, taken before intestinal transplant. The receptor set was obtained from a human donor who received an intestinal transplant. Both conserved end residues are part of each CDR3. Fields, in order: clone size, D gene, V gene, J gene, CDR3 protein, CDR3 DNA. A D gene is named only where the DNA matches it firmly. Clone size, where shown, is once, few, many, or a class for clones that have expanded.

medium-sized,NA,TRBV6-4,TRBJ2-6,CASSERSGANVLTF,TGTGCCAGCAGTGAGCGCTCTGGGGCCAACGTCCTGACTTTC
NA,NA,TRBV6-1,TRBJ2-5,CASSFPGTPQETQYF,TGTGCCAGCAGTTTTCCGGGGACTCCACAAGAGACCCAGTACTTC
once,TRBD2,TRBV7-9,TRBJ2-3,CASSSIAGFTDTQYF,TGTGCCAGCAGCTCGATAGCGGGTTTCACAGATACGCAGTATTTT
NA,NA,TRBV9,TRBJ2-7,CASSVGKLGYEQYF,TGTGCCAGCAGCGTAGGTAAACTAGGCTACGAGCAGTACTTC
NA,NA,TRBV4-1,TRBJ1-3,CATQRETGNTIYF,TGCGCCACCCAAAGGGAGACTGGAAACACCATATATTTT
NA,NA,TRBV7-6,TRBJ1-3,CASSSDSSSGNTIYF,TGTGCCAGCAGCTCGGACAGCAGCTCTGGAAACACCATATATTTT
NA,NA,TRBV19,TRBJ1-5,CASSIGEVGNQPQHF,TGTGCCAGTAGTATAGGGGAAGTGGGCAATCAGCCCCAGCATTTT
NA,NA,TRBV5-4,TRBJ2-5,CASSFRGGETQYF,TGTGCCAGCAGCTTCCGAGGGGGGGAGACCCAGTACTTC
NA,NA,TRBV7-9,TRBJ2-7,CASSLAGAGSSYEQYF,TGTGCCAGCAGCTTAGCGGGCGCAGGAAGCTCCTACGAGCAGTACTTC
NA,TRBD2,TRBV27,TRBJ2-5,CASSLAGGNQETQYF,TGTGCCAGCAGTTTAGCGGGAGGGAACCAAGAGACCCAGTACTTC
NA,NA,TRBV7-2,TRBJ2-5,CASSLGALAAQETQYF,TGTGCCAGCAGCTTAGGAGCCTTGGCAGCCCAAGAGACCCAGTACTTC
NA,NA,TRBV4-1,TRBJ2-3,CASAQYSSRGTGGQYF,TGCGCCAGCGCCCAGTATTCGTCGAGGGGGACCGGAGGGCAGTATTTT
NA,NA,TRBV28,TRBJ1-5,CASSLGYGNQPQHF,TGTGCCAGCAGTTTGGGATATGGCAATCAGCCCCAGCATTTT
NA,NA,TRBV11-2,TRBJ2-1,CASSPTLDEQFF,TGTGCCAGCAGCCCGACTTTAGATGAGCAGTTCTTC
NA,NA,TRBV28,TRBJ2-1,CASIDDTSYNEQFF,TGTGCCAGCATCGATGACACCTCCTACAATGAGCAGTTCTTC